The clone carrying this T cell receptor (beta chain) has just one count. This sample was taken from a study of blood T cell repertoires in COVID-19. Only in-frame clones appear in the TCRdb table, and some are missing; sequencing was by immunoSEQ multiplex PCR. The table lists 400,000 to 500,000 clones, 70% to 90% of them singletons. The cohort comprised adults aged about 18 to 100 years residing in about two dozen US areas. Germline V gene lookup returns CDR1 SNHLY and CDR2 FYNNEI. Deletions cut 6 bases from V and 0 bases from J, with 10 bases between. The CDR3 spans 14 residues. The receptor was derived from a woman between 18 and 29 years old who had been exposed to COVID-19. Sequenced: PBMCs or T cells enriched from blood (not recorded which). The chain recombines TRBV2 with TRBJ2-3; no definite D call. The CDR3 spells CASRETPSTDTQYF. The CDR3 nucleotides read TGTGCCAGCAGAGAGACACCTAGCACAGATACGCAGTATTTT. Full variable domain (remainder filled in from reference TRBV2 and TRBJ2-3): EPEVTQTPSHQVTQMGQEVILRCVPISNHLYFYWYRQILGQKVEFLVSFYNNEISEKSEIFDDQFSVERPDGSNFTLKIRSTKLEDSAMYFCASRETPSTDTQYFGPGTRLTVL.